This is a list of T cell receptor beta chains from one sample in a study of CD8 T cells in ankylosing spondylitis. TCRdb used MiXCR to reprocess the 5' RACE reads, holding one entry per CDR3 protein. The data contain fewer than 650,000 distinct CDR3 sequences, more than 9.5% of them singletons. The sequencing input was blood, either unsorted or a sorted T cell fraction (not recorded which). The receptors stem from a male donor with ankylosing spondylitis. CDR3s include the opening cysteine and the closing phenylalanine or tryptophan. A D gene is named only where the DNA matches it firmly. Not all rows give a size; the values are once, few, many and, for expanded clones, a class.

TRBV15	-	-	CATSRVAYSDNEQFF
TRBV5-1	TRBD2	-	CASRESGSADEQFF
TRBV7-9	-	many	CASSPPAQETQYF
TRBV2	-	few	CASSADWYEQYF
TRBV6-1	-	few	CASSRLSAHTGELFF
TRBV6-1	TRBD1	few	CASSEFRGRTEAFF
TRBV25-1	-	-	CASSEGAATGNTIYF
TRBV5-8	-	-	CASSFRPPRQTQYF
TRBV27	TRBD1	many	CASSLGQQYGYTF
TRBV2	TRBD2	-	CASSEGLAGVETQYF
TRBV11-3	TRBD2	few	CASSLDGRATDTQYF
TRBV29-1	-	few	CSVEDHRGLAEAFF
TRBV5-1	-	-	CASGSGTASSYEQYF
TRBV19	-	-	CASSRQAVPGANVLTF
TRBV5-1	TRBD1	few	CASVGGTGDEQFF
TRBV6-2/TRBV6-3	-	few	CASSPQDNEQFF
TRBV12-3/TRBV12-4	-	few	CASSPDPKETQYF
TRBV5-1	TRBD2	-	CASSLGTSGTHEQFF
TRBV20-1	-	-	CSADPTESSYNEQFF
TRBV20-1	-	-	CSASTWGTGELFF
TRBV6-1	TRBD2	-	CASKTTLAGPTDTQYF
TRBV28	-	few	CASSLYKETQYF
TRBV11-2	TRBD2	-	CASSLEEAGGPKDTQYF
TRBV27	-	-	CASSLGAWNEQFF
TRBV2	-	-	CASSVIKLIEAFF
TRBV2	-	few	CASSERETPYNEQFF
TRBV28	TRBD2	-	CASTLTSDSYNEQFF
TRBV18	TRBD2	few	CASSPPLLAGERPTNTGELFF
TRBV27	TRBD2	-	CASSLFSGLNTGELFF
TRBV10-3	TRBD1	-	CAIRADRGAQYF
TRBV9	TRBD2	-	CASSVLAGGGLYEQFF
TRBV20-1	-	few	CSAHLLNHNEQFF
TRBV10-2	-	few	CATSTDYYEQYF
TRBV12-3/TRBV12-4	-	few	CASILRGSTGELFF
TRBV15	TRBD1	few	CATSRGRDRALNEQFF
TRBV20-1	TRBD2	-	CSARMVAGHYNEQFF
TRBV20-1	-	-	CCAPLGAGSLYNEQFF
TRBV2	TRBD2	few	CASRGSSGTETQYF
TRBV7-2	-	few	CASSLLLRDEQYF
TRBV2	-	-	CASRRGGTPRGGELFF
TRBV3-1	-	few	CASSDGKDYGYTF
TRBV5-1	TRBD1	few	CASSHDVPYRGSYGYTF
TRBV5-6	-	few	CASSFSGNTLFTPGANVLTF